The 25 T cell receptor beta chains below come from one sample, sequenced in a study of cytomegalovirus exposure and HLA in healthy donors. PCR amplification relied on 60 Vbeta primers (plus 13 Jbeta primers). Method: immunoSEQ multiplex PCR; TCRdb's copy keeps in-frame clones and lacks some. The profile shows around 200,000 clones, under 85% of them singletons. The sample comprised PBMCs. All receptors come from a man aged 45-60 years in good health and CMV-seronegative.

Here the CDR3 DNA reads TGTGCCAGCAGCCCGAGGACTAGACGAGAGACCCAGTACTTC. Protein sequence: CASSPRTRRETQYF. This chain links TRBV11-2 with TRBJ2-5; 7 bases align to TRBD2. The V gene's germline CDR1 is SGHAT and CDR2 FQNNGV. V dropped 5 bases and J dropped 4; count of bases not matched to a gene: 7. The CDR3 runs to 14 residues. Complete variable domain (other parts from reference TRBV11-2 and TRBJ2-5): EAGVAQSPRYKIIEKRQSVAFWCNPISGHATLYWYQQILGQGPKLLIQFQNNGVVDDSQLPKDRFSAERLKGVDSTLKIQPAKLEDSAVYLCASSPRTRRETQYFGPGTRLLVL.

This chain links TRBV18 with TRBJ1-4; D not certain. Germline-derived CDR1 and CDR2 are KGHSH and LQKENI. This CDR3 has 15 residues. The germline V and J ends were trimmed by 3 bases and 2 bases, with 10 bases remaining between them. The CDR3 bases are TGTGCCAGCTCACCTAAGAGTTTGACTAATGAAAAACTGTTTTTT. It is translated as CASSPKSLTNEKLFF.

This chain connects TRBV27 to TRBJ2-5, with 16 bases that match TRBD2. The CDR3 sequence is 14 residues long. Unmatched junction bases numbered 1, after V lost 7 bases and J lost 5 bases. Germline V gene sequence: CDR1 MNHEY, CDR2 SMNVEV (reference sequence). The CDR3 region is CASTGLAGGETQYF. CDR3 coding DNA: TGTGCCAGCACGGGACTAGCGGGGGGGGAGACCCAGTACTTC.

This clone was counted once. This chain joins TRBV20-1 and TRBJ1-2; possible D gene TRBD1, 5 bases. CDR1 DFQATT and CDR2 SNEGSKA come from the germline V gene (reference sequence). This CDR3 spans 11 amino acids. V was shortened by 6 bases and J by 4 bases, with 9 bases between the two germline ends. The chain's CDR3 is CSAGGSYGYTF. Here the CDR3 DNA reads TGCAGTGCGGGGGGGAGCTATGGCTACACCTTC.

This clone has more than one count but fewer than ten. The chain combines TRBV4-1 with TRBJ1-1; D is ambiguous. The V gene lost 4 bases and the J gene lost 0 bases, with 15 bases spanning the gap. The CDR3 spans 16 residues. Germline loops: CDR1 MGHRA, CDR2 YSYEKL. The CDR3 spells CASSRKSGEMNTEAFF. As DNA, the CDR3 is TGCGCCAGCAGCCGTAAAAGTGGAGAAATGAACACTGAAGCTTTCTTT.

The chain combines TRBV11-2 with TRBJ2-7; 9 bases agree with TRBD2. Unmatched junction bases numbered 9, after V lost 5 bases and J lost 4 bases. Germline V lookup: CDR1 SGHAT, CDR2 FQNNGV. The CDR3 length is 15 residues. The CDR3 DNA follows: TGTGCCAGCAGCCCTAGCGCGGGAGGGAGTTACGAGCAGTACTTC. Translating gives CASSPSAGGSYEQYF.

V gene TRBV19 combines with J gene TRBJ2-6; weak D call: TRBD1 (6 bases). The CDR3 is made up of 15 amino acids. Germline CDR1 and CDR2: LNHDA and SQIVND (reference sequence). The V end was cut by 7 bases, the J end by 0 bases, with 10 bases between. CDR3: CASNTDSSGANVLTF. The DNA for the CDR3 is TGTGCCAGTAACACGGACAGCTCTGGGGCCAACGTCCTGACTTTC.

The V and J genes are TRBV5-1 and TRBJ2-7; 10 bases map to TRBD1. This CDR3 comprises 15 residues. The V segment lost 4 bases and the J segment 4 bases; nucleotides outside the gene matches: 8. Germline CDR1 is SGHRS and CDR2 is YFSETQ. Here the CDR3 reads CASSPKTGGIYEQYF. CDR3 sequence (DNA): TGCGCCAGCAGCCCCAAGACAGGGGGCATTTACGAGCAGTACTTC.

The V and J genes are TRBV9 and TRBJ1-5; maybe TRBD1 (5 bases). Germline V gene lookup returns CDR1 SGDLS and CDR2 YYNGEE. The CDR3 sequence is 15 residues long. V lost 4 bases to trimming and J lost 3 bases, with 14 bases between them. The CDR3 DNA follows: TGTGCCAGCAGCCGGGACTCCTTCCCCAATCAGCCCCAGCATTTT. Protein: CASSRDSFPNQPQHF.

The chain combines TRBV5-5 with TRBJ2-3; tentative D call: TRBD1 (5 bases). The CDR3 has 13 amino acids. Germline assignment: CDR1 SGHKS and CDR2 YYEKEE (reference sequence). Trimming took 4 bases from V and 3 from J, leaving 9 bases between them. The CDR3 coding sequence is TGTGCCAGCAGCGCGACAGTGACAGATACGCAGTATTTT. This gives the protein CASSATVTDTQYF. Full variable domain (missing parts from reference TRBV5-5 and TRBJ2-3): DAGVTQSPTHLIKTRGQQVTLRCSPISGHKSVSWYQQVLGQGPQFIFQYYEKEERGRGNFPDRFSARQFPNYSSELNVNALLLGDSALYLCASSATVTDTQYFGPGTRLTVL.

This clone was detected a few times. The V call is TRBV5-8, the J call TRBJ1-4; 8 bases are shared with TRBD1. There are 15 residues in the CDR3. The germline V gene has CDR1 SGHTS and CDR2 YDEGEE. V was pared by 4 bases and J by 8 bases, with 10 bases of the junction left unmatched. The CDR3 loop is CASSPGDRGREKLFF. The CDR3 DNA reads TGTGCCAGCAGCCCTGGAGACAGGGGTCGGGAAAAACTGTTTTTT.

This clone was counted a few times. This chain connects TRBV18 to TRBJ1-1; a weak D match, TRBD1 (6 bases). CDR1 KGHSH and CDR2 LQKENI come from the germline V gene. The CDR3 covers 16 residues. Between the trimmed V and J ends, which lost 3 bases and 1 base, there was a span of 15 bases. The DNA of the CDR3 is TGTGCCAGCTCACCTTTCGGGACCAGGGGGAACACTGAAGCTTTCTTT. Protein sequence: CASSPFGTRGNTEAFF.

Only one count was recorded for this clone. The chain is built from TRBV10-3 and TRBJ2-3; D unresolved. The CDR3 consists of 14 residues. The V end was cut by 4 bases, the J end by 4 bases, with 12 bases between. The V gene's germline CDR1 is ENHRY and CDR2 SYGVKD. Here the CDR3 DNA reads TGTGCCATCAGTGGTGGGCTGGTGGCAGATACGCAGTATTTT. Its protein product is CAISGGLVADTQYF.

The CDR3 coding sequence is TGTGCCAGCAGCTGGGTAGCGGGACAGGGCGCTCTGAACACTGAAGCTTTCTTT. This codes for CASSWVAGQGALNTEAFF. The chain recombines TRBV5-6 with TRBJ1-1, with 9 bases that match TRBD1. Trimming cost V 3 bases and J 0 bases; bases outside gene matches: 12. Germline loops: CDR1 SGHDT, CDR2 YYEEEE. The length of the CDR3 is 18 residues.

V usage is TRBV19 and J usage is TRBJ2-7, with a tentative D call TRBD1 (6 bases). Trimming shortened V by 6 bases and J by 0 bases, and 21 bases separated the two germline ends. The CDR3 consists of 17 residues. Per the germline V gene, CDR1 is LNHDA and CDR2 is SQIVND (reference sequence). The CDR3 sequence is CASSILHRPGVSYEQYF. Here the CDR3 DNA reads TGTGCCAGTAGCATTCTCCACCGGCCAGGGGTCTCCTACGAGCAGTACTTC.

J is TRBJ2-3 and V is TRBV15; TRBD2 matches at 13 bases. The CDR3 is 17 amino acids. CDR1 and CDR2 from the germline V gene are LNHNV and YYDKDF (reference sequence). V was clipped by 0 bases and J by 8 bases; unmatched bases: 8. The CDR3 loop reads CATSRDWGGTSGVTQYF. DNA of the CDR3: TGTGCCACCAGCAGAGATTGGGGAGGGACTAGCGGGGTTACGCAGTATTTT.

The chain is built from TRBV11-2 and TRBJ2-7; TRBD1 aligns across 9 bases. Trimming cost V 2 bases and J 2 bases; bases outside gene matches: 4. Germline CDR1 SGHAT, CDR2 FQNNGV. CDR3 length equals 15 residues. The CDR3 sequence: CASSLRGTGPYEQYF. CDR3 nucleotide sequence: TGTGCCAGCAGCTTACGCGGGACAGGGCCCTACGAGCAGTACTTC.

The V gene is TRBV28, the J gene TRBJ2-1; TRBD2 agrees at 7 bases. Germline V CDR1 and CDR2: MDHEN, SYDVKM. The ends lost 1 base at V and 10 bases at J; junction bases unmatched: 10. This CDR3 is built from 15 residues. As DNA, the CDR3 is TGTGCCAGCAGTTTATACTCGGGAGGACAAGGGGAGCAGTTCTTC. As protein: CASSLYSGGQGEQFF.

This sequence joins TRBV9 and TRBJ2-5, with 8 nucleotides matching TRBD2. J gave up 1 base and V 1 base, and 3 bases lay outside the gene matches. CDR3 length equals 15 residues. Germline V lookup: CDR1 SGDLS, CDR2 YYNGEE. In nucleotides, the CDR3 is TGTGCCAGCAGCGTATTAGCGGGGATCCAAGAGACCCAGTACTTC. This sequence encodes CASSVLAGIQETQYF.

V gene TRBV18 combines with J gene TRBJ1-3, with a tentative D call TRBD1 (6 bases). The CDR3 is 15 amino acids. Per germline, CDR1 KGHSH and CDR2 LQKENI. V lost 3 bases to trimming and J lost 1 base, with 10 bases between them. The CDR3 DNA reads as TGTGCCAGCTCACCGGACAGTACGTCTGGAAACACCATATATTTT. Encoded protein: CASSPDSTSGNTIYF. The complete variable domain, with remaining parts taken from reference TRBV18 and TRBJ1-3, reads NAGVMQNPRHLVRRRGQEARLRCSPMKGHSHVYWYRQLPEEGLKFMVYLQKENIIDESGMPKERFSAEFPKEGPSILRIQQVVRGDSAAYFCASSPDSTSGNTIYFGEGSWLTVV.

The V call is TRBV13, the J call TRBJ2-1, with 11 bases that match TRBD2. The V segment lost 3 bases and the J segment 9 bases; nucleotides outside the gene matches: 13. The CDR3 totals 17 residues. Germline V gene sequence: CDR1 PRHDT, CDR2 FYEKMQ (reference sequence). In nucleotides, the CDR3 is TGTGCCAGCAGCTTCAAGAATAGCGGGAGGGCCTCTTTTGAGCAGTTCTTC. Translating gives CASSFKNSGRASFEQFF.

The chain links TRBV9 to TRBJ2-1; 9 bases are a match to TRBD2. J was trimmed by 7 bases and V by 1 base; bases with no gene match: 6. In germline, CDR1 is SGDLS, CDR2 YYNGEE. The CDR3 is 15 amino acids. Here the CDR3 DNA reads TGTGCCAGCAGCGTACGGCGGGGGGGGATGAATGAGCAGTTCTTC. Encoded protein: CASSVRRGGMNEQFF.

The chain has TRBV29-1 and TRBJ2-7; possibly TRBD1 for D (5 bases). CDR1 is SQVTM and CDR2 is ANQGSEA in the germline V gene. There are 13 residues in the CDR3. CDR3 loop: CPRPGPASGEQYF. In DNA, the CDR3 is TGCCCCCGGCCAGGGCCGGCCTCGGGCGAGCAGTACTTC.

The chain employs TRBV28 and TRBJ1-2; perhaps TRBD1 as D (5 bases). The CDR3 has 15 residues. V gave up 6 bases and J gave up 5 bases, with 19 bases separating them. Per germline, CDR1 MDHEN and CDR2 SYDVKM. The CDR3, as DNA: TGTGCCAGCAGGAAGCCCCAGGGATTAGGGTATGGCTACACCTTC. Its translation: CASRKPQGLGYGYTF.

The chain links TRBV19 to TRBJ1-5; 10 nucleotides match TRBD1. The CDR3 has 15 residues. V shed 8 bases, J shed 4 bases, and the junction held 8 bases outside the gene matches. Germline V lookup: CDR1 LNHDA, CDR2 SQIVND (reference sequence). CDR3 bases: TGTGCCAGTGGTCGGGACAGGGGAGAAAATCAGCCCCAGCATTTT. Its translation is CASGRDRGENQPQHF.